This TCR beta chain comes out of a study of human T cells and chemical hapten exposure. On the study more broadly: For the roughly 24-week duration of the study, patients were given weekly doses of diphenylcyclopropenone on the scalp. DPC 0.01% went on the upper back by patch test, with reading at 6 days. TCR yields per sample varied, mainly owing to small pooled library volume differences.

Documented time point: patch test 2, 6 weeks after DPC sensitization. Treatment denoted: therapeutic diphenylcyclopropenone sensitization with weekly scalp DPC. Each CDR3 protein gets one entry after TCRdb re-called the RACE reads with MiXCR. The sample holds about 110,000 distinct CDR3 sequences, roughly 10% seen once. Only a few counts were recorded for this clonotype. CDR3 length equals 13 residues. Germline-derived CDR1 and CDR2 are KGHDR and SFDVKD. Trimming stripped 5 bases from V and 7 bases from J, with 8 bases between. The specimen comprised whole blood, sampled in connection with sensitization to the hapten diphenylcyclopropenone (DPC). This sequence joins TRBV24-1 and TRBJ1-6; D remains ambiguous. The sequence was collected from a woman aged 40-49 years with alopecia areata. Some clones in this sample may be carry-over from other donors' samples. The CDR3 nucleotides read TGTGCCACCAGTGGACCAGGCAATTCACCCCTCCACTTT. Translated, it gives CATSGPGNSPLHF.